Here is one T cell receptor (beta chain) with its context. This entry comes from a study of T cells in Graves' hyperthyroidism and ophthalmopathy. RNA transcripts gave rise to amplified TCR beta CDR3 regions. When the TCR CDR3 underwent first-round RT-PCR, the HTBI primer set was used. Each CDR3 protein is one row after TCRdb ran MiXCR on the multiplex PCR reads. Of about 560,000 distinct CDR3 sequences in the sample, 16% were seen once. Lactation, pregnancy, other autoimmune disease or uncontrolled infection excluded patients. Extraction of PBMCs used under 13 ml of fresh peripheral blood. Trimming removed 3 bases from V and 6 bases from J; junction bases left unmatched: 9. This CDR3 comprises 17 residues. Germline-derived CDR1 and CDR2 are SEHNR and FQNEAQ (reference sequence).

The chain has TRBV7-9 and TRBJ2-1; TRBD2 matches at 12 bases. The sample consisted of blood. The sequence was obtained from a woman aged 18-29 years with Graves' hyperthyroidism. The chain's CDR3 is CASSLDPGLAGSNEQFF. CDR3 nucleotide sequence: TGTGCCAGCAGCTTGGACCCTGGACTAGCGGGATCCAATGAGCAGTTCTTC.